A selection of T cell receptor beta chains follows, all from one sample in a study of blood T cell repertoires in COVID-19. Repertoires were generated with immunoSEQ multiplex PCR, while TCRdb's copy carries only in-frame clones and drops some. Found here are about 250,000 clones, around nine tenths of them singletons; the top ten hold approximately 9%. Sequencing was done on a sample of PBMCs or T cells enriched from blood (not recorded which). Receptor source: a man aged 35-49 years who had recovered from COVID-19. Both conserved end residues are part of each CDR3. The order of the fields is clone size, J gene, V gene, CDR3 length, D gene, CDR3 protein, CDR3 DNA. The D gene is left open where the match is weak. Clone size is given for some rows only: seen once, a few or many times, or a class if the clone is expanded.

. TRBJ1-3 TRBV7-9 14 . CAGRTQSSGNTIYF TGTGCCGGAAGAACACAGAGCTCTGGAAACACCATATATTTT
. TRBJ1-1 TRBV30 12 . CAWSEDLSEAFF TGTGCCTGGAGTGAAGACTTAAGTGAAGCTTTCTTT
. TRBJ2-4 TRBV21-1 18 . CASSKPSTGRLAKNIQYF TGTGCCAGCAGCAAACCTAGTACAGGCCGACTGGCCAAAAACATTCAGTACTTC
. TRBJ2-5 TRBV6-5 15 . CASSYSAGSKETQYF TGTGCCAGCAGTTACTCTGCCGGGAGCAAGGAGACCCAGTACTTC
once TRBJ2-5 TRBV3-1/TRBV3-2 14 TRBD1 CASSHNRGPETQYF TGTGCCAGCAGCCACAACAGGGGGCCGGAGACCCAGTACTTC
. TRBJ1-6 TRBV25-1 13 . CASRARGSGPLHF TGTGCCAGCAGGGCGAGGGGGAGCGGCCCCCTCCACTTT
. TRBJ1-2 TRBV4-2 14 TRBD1 CASSWTGTDYGYTF TGTGCCAGCAGCTGGACAGGGACCGACTATGGCTACACCTTC
. TRBJ2-5 TRBV11-3 16 . CASSKDPPGGQETQYF TGTGCCAGCAGCAAAGACCCGCCAGGAGGCCAAGAGACCCAGTACTTC
. TRBJ1-2 TRBV28 15 . CASSISRHEIYGYTF TGTGCCAGCAGTATCTCACGACATGAAATCTATGGCTACACCTTC
. TRBJ1-6 TRBV30 14 . CAWSVGGRDSPLHF TGTGCCTGGAGTGTGGGGGGGAGGGATTCACCCCTCCACTTT
once TRBJ1-2 TRBV5-8 13 TRBD1 CASSRQGTYGYTF TGTGCCAGCAGCCGACAGGGGACCTATGGCTACACCTTC